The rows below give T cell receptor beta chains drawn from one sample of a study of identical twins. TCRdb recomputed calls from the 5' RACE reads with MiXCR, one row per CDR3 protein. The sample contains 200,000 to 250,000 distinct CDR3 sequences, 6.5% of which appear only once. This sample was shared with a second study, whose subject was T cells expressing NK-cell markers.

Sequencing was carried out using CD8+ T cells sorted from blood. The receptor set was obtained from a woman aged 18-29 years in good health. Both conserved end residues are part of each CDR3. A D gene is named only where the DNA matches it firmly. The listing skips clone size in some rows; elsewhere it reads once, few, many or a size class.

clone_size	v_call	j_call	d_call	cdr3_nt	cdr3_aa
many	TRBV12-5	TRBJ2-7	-	TGTGCTAGTGGTTTGGGAGTGAGCCTAGCGCGTGAGCAGTACTTC	CASGLGVSLAREQYF
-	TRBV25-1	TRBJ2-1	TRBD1	TGTGCCAGCAGGAAGACAGGGCTCTCCTACAATGAGCAGTTCTTC	CASRKTGLSYNEQFF
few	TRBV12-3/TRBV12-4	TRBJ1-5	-	TGTGCCAGCAGTTTGGGACTAGGACATTCACTCCAGCCCCAGCATTTT	CASSLGLGHSLQPQHF
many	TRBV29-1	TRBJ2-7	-	TGCAGCGTTGAACGCCAGGGTATTCCCTACGAGCAGTACTTC	CSVERQGIPYEQYF
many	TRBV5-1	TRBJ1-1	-	TGCGCCAGCAGCTTGGAGAGGGTTGACACTGAAGCTTTCTTT	CASSLERVDTEAFF
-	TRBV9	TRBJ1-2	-	TGTGCCAGCAGCGTAGGATCGACAGCTAACTATGGCTACACCTTC	CASSVGSTANYGYTF
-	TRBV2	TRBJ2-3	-	TGTGCCAGCAGTGATACAGAGTCAGCTACGCAGTATTTT	CASSDTESATQYF
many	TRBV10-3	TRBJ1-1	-	TGTGCCATCAGTGATTCAGGGATTGAAGCTTTCTTT	CAISDSGIEAFF
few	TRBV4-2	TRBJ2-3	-	TGTGCCAGCAGCCCGACCGGGACCAGAGATACGCAGTATTTT	CASSPTGTRDTQYF
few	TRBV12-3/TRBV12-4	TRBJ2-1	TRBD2	TGTGCCAGCAGCCAGGGTACTAGCGGGCGCAATGAGCAGTTCTTC	CASSQGTSGRNEQFF
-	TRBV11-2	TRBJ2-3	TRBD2	TGTGCCAGCAGCCCTCTAAACTTAGTAGCGGGAGGGGCAGATACGCAGTATTTT	CASSPLNLVAGGADTQYF
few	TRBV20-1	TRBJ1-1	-	TGCAGTGCTAGAGATTTGGTGGGCACTGAAGCTTTCTTT	CSARDLVGTEAFF
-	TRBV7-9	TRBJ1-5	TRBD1	TGTGCCAGCAGCTCGGACTTACAGGGGATAGGTCAGCCCCAGCATTTT	CASSSDLQGIGQPQHF
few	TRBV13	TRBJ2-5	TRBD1	TGTGCCAGCAGCTCTCCACAGGGGGCCTGGGAGACCCAGTACTTC	CASSSPQGAWETQYF
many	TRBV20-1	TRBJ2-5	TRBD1	TGCAGTGCTAGCGTCCAGGGGGCCGCAGAGACCCAGTACTTC	CSASVQGAAETQYF
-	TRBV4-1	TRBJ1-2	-	TGCGCCAGCAGCCACTTGGAGACGGGGGTAACGTATGGCTACACCTTC	CASSHLETGVTYGYTF
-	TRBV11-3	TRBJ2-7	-	TGTGCCAGCAGCCCTCCTCCGTACTTC	CASSPPPYF
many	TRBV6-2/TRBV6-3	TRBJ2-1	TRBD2	TGTGCCAGCGAAGGGACTAGCGGGAGTTACTCCTACAATGAGCAGTTCTTC	CASEGTSGSYSYNEQFF
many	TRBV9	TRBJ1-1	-	TGTGCCAGCAGCGGAGTGGACCCCACTGAAGCTTTCTTT	CASSGVDPTEAFF
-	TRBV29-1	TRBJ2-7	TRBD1	TGCAGCGTACAGGGACAGAGCTACGAGCAGTACTTC	CSVQGQSYEQYF
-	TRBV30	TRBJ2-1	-	TGTGCCTGGGTCCCCGACTTTATGAGCTCCTACAATGAGCAGTTCTTC	CAWVPDFMSSYNEQFF
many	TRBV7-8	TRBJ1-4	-	TGTGCCAGCAGCGCCCATGGGGGTAATGAAAAACTGTTTTTT	CASSAHGGNEKLFF
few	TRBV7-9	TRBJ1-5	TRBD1	TGTGCCAGCAGCTTGGGTACAGGGGTTCAGCCCCAGCATTTT	CASSLGTGVQPQHF
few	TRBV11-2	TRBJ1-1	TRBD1	TGTGCCAGCAGGCCGGGACAGGGGGGCTCTGAAGCTTTCTTT	CASRPGQGGSEAFF
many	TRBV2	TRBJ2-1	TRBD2	TGTGCCAGCAGCCCGGCTCTAGCGGGGCAGCGGGGTGAGCAGTTCTTC	CASSPALAGQRGEQFF
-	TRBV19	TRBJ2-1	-	TGTGCCAGTAGTATCAACCCCACAGCAAACAATGAGCAGTTCTTC	CASSINPTANNEQFF
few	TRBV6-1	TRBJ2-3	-	TGTGCCAGCAGGGGGGACTCCTACACAGATACGCAGTATTTT	CASRGDSYTDTQYF
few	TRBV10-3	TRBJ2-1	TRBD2	TGTGCCATCAGGCGGGGGGGCGACTACAATGAGCAGTTCTTC	CAIRRGGDYNEQFF
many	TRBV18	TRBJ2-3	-	TGTGCCAGCTCACCGATAGCGGAAAGCACAGATACGCAGTATTTT	CASSPIAESTDTQYF
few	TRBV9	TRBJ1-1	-	TGTGCCAGCAGCGTAGAAGCAAATATGAACACTGAAGCTTTCTTT	CASSVEANMNTEAFF
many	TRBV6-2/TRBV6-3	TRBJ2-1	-	TGTGCCAGCATCGGCTCAAACAATGAGCAGTTCTTC	CASIGSNNEQFF
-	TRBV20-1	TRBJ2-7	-	TGCAGTGCCCCAGGTCCCCCGACCTACGAGCAGTACTTC	CSAPGPPTYEQYF
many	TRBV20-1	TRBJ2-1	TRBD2	TGCAGTGCTAGGGAAGGACTAGCCCTCTACAATGAGCAGTTCTTC	CSAREGLALYNEQFF
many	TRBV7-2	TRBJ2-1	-	TGTGCCAGCAGCATAATAAGAAGCTCCTACAATGAGCAGTTCTTC	CASSIIRSSYNEQFF
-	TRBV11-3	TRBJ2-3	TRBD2	TGTGCCAGCAGCTTACCCGAACGGGGGGGCACAGATACGCAGTATTTT	CASSLPERGGTDTQYF